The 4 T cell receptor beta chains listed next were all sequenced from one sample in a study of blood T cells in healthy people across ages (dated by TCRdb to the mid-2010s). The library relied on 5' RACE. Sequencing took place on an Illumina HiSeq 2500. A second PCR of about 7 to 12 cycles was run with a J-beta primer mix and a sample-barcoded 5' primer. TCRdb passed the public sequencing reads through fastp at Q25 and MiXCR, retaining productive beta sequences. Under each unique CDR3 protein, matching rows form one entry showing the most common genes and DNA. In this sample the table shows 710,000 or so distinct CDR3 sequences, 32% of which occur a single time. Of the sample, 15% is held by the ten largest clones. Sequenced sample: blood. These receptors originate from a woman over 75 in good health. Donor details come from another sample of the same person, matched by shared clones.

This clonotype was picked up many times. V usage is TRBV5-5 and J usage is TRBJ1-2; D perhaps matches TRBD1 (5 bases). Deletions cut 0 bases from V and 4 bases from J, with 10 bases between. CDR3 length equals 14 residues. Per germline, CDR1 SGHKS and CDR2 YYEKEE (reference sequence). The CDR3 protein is CASSLGQTIYGYTF. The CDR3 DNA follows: TGTGCCAGCAGCTTGGGACAGACGATCTATGGCTACACCTTC. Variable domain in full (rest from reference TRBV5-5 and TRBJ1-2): DAGVTQSPTHLIKTRGQQVTLRCSPISGHKSVSWYQQVLGQGPQFIFQYYEKEERGRGNFPDRFSARQFPNYSSELNVNALLLGDSALYLCASSLGQTIYGYTFGSGTRLTVV.

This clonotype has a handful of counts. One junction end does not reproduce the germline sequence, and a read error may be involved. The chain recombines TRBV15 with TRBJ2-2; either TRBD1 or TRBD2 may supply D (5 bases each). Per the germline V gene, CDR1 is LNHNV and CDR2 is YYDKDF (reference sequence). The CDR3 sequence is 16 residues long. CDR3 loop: CATSRDLSRVAGERFF. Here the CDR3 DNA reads TGTGCCACCAGCAGAGACCTCTCCAGGGTTGCCGGGGAGCGGTTTTTT. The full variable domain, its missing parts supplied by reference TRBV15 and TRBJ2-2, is DAMVIQNPRYQVTQFGKPVTLSCSQTLNHNVMYWYQQKSSQAPKLLFHYYDKDFNNEADTPDNFQSRRPNTSFCFLDIRSPGLGDTAMYLCATSRDLSRVAGERFFGEGSRLTVL.

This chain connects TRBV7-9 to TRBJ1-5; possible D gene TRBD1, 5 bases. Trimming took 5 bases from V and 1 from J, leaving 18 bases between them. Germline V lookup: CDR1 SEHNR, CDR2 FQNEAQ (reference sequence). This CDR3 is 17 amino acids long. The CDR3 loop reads CASSDLRGQVSNQPQHF. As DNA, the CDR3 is TGTGCCAGCAGCGACCTAAGGGGCCAGGTCAGCAATCAGCCCCAGCATTTT.

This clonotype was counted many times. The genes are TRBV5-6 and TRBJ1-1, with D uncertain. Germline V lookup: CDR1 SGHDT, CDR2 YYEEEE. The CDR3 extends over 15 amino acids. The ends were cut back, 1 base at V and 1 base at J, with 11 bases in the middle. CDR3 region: CASSLTRGQNTEAFF. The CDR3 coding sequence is TGTGCCAGCAGCTTGACGCGAGGTCAGAACACTGAAGCTTTCTTT.